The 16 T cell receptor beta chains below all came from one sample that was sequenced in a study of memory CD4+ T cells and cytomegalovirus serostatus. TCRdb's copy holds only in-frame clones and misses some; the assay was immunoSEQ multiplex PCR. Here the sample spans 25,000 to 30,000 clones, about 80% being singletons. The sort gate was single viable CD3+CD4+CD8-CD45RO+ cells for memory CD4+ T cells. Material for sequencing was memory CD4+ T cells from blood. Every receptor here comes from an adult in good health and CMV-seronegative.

CDR3 sequence reads: CASSFTSGVYNEQFF. The DNA for the CDR3 is TGTGCCAGCAGTTTCACTAGCGGGGTTTACAATGAGCAGTTCTTC. V is TRBV28 and J is TRBJ2-1, with 10 bases lining up with TRBD2. CDR1 and CDR2 from the germline V gene are MDHEN and SYDVKM. The ends lost 3 bases at V and 4 bases at J; junction bases unmatched: 3. The CDR3 totals 15 residues.

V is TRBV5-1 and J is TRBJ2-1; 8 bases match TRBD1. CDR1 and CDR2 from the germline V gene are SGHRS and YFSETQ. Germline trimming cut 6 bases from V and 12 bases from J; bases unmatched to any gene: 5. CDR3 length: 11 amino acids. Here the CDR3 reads CASTLQGGQFF. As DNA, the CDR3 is TGCGCCAGCACCCTACAGGGGGGGCAGTTCTTC.

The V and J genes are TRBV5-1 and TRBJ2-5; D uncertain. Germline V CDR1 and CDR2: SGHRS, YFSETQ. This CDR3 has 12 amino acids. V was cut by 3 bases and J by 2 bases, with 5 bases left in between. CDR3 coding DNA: TGCGCCAGCAGCTCGGAACAAGAGACCCAGTACTTC. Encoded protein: CASSSEQETQYF.

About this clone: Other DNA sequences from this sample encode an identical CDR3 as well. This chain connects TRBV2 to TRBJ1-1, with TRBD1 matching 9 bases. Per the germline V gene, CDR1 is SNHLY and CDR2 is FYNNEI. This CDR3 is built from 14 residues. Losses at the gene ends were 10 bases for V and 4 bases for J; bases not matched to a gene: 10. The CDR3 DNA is TGTGCCACTACCGGACAGGGACAGGGCACTGAAGCTTTCTTT. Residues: CATTGQGQGTEAFF.

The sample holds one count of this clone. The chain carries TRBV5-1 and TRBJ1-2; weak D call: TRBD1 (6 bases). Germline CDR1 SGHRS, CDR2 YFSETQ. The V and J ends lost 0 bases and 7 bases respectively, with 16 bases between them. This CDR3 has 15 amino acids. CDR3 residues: CASSLGSRGQSGYTF. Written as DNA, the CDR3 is TGCGCCAGCAGCTTGGGATCCCGGGGGCAAAGTGGCTACACCTTC.

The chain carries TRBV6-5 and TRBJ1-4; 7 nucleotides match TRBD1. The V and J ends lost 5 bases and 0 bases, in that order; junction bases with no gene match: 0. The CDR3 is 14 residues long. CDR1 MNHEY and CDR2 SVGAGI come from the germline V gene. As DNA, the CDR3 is TGTGCCAGCAGTGGGACAGCAACTAATGAAAAACTGTTTTTT. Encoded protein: CASSGTATNEKLFF.

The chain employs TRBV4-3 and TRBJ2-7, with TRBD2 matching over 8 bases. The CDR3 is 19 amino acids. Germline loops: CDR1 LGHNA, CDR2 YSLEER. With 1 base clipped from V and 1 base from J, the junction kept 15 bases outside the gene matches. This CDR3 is CASSQGGPGIAGRSYEQYF. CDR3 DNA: TGCGCCAGCAGCCAAGGGGGCCCAGGAATAGCGGGGAGATCCTACGAGCAGTACTTC.

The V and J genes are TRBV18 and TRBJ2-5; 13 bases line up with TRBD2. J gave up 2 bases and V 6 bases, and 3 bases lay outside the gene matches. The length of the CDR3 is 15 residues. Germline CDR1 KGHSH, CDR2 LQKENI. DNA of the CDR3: TGTGCCAGCTCCGGGACTAGCGGGACTCAAGAGACCCAGTACTTC. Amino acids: CASSGTSGTQETQYF.

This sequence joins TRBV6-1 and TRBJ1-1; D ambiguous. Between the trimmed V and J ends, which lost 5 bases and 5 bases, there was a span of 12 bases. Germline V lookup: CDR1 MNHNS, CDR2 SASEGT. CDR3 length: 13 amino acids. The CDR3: CASSPTRETEAFF. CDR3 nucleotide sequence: TGTGCCAGCAGTCCGACTCGGGAAACTGAAGCTTTCTTT.

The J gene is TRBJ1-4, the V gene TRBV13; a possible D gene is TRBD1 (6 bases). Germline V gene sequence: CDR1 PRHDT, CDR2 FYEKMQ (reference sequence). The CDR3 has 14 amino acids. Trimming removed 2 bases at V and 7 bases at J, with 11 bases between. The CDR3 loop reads CASSLRQGFEKLFF. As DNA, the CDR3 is TGTGCCAGCAGCTTAAGGCAGGGGTTTGAAAAACTGTTTTTT.

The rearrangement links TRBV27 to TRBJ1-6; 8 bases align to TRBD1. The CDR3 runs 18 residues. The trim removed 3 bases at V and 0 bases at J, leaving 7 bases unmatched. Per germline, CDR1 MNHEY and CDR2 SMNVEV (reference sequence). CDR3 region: CASSLGQAISSYNSPLHF. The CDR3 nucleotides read TGTGCCAGCAGTTTGGGACAGGCTATTAGCTCCTATAATTCACCCCTCCACTTT.

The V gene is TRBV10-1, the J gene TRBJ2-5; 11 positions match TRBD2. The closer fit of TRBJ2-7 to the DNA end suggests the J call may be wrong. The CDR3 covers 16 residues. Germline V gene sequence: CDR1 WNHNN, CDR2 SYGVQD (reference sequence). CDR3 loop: CASSRGTSGNYYEQYF. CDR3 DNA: TGCGCCAGCAGCCGAGGGACTAGCGGAAACTACTACGAGCAGTACTTC.

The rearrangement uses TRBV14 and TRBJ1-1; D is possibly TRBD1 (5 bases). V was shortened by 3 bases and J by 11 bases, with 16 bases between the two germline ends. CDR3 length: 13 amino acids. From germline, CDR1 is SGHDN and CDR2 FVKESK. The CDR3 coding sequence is TGTGCCAGCAGCCAGGGGGACTTCCTAGGGGCTTTCTTT. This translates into CASSQGDFLGAFF. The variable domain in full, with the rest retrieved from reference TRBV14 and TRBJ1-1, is EAGVTQFPSHSVIEKGQTVTLRCDPISGHDNLYWYRRVMGKEIKFLLHFVKESKQDESGMPNNRFLAERTGGTYSTLKVQPAELEDSGVYFCASSQGDFLGAFFGQGTRLTVV.

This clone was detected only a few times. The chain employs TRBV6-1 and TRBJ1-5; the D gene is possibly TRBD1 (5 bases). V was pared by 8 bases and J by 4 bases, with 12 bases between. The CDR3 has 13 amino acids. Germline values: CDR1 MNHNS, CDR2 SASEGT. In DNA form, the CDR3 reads TGTGCCAGCGGGGCGGAGCAGAATCAGCCCCAGCATTTT. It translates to CASGAEQNQPQHF.

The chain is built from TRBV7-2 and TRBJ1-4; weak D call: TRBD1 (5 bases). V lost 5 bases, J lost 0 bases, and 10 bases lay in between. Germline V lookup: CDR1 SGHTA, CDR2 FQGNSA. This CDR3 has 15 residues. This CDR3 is CASSKGRTTNEKLFF. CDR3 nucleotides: TGTGCCAGCAGCAAGGGACGTACAACTAATGAAAAACTGTTTTTT.

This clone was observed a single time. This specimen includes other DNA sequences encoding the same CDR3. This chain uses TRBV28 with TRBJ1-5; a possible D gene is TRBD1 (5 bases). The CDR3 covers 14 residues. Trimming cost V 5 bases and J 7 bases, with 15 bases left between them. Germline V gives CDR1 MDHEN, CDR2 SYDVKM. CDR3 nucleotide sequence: TGTGCCAGCAGTCCGGGGCAGGTAAGGCAGCCCCAGCATTTT. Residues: CASSPGQVRQPQHF.